What follows are 10 T cell receptor beta chains derived from one specimen sequenced in a study of T cells in tuberculosis. The method was immunoSEQ multiplex PCR; TCRdb's version includes in-frame clones alone and lacks a portion of them. Among tens of thousands of clones listed, roughly 95% were seen once. Time point specified: new active TB diagnosis, blood taken before or within 7 days of starting treatment. The sequences come from PBMCs, collected at tuberculosis diagnosis. The receptors derive from an adult with tuberculosis.

V is TRBV28 and J is TRBJ1-3; D is unclear. CDR3 length: 15 amino acids. Trimming removed 7 bases at V and 0 bases at J, with 13 bases between. CDR1 MDHEN and CDR2 SYDVKM come from the germline V gene. The CDR3 nucleotides read TGTGCCAGCACCCTGGGTTGGAGCTCTGGAAACACCATATATTTT. This codes for CASTLGWSSGNTIYF.

This chain uses TRBV2 with TRBJ2-1; TRBD1 matches 9 bases. CDR1 is SNHLY, CDR2 FYNNEI, per germline. The CDR3 loop spans 17 amino acids. Unmatched junction bases numbered 8, after V lost 5 bases and J lost 0 bases. This chain's CDR3 is CASSWDRVKSSYNEQFF. DNA of the CDR3: TGTGCCAGCAGTTGGGACAGGGTAAAGAGCTCCTACAATGAGCAGTTCTTC.

The rearrangement links TRBV12-5 to TRBJ1-5; D is uncertain. Germline V gene sequence: CDR1 LGHNT, CDR2 FRNRAP. The length of the CDR3 is 12 residues. V was clipped by 4 bases and J by 4 bases, with 5 bases between them. DNA for the CDR3: TGTGCTAGTGGTTCCCTGAATCAGCCCCAGCATTTT. It specifies CASGSLNQPQHF.

A single count supports this clone. The rearrangement joins TRBV19 to TRBJ2-3; D not resolved. Per germline, CDR1 LNHDA and CDR2 SQIVND (reference sequence). With 3 bases removed from V and 2 bases from J, the gap between germline ends came to 18 bases. The CDR3 is 17 amino acids. This CDR3 is CASSMWYVVDNTDTQYF. The DNA for the CDR3 is TGTGCCAGTAGTATGTGGTACGTGGTCGACAACACAGATACGCAGTATTTT.

The chain carries TRBV4-1 and TRBJ2-3, with D tentatively TRBD1 (5 bases). V was pared by 0 bases and J by 7 bases, with 11 bases between. CDR3 length equals 14 residues. Germline loops: CDR1 MGHRA, CDR2 YSYEKL. The CDR3 region has the DNA TGCGCCAGCAGCCAAGAGGAAGGGGCATATACGCAGTATTTT. This gives the protein CASSQEEGAYTQYF.

The rearrangement uses TRBV7-2 and TRBJ1-3; maybe TRBD1 (6 bases). This CDR3 contains 18 residues. V lost 4 bases and J lost 0, with 19 bases in between. Germline V gene sequence: CDR1 SGHTA, CDR2 FQGNSA. Written as DNA, the CDR3 is TGTGCCAGCAGCTGGGAGGGGGGCCTAGCGAGCTCTGGAAACACCATATATTTT. Amino acid sequence: CASSWEGGLASSGNTIYF.

This chain uses TRBV25-1 with TRBJ2-7; a possible D gene is TRBD2 (5 bases). Deletions cut 7 bases from V and 2 bases from J, with 15 bases between. The CDR3 runs to 14 residues. CDR1 MGHDK and CDR2 SYGVNS come from the germline V gene. CDR3 sequence reads: CASTSGLGTYEQYF. The DNA for the CDR3 is TGTGCCAGCACTTCGGGGTTAGGGACCTACGAGCAGTACTTC.

This chain connects TRBV7-2 to TRBJ1-1; tentative D call: TRBD1 (5 bases). CDR3 length: 17 residues. Trimming took 2 bases from V and 0 from J, leaving 16 bases between them. Germline values: CDR1 SGHTA, CDR2 FQGNSA. The CDR3 DNA reads as TGTGCCAGCAGCTTAAGGGCAGGGCTTACTATGAACACTGAAGCTTTCTTT. The encoded protein is CASSLRAGLTMNTEAFF.

The CDR3 protein is CASSGRGSSYNSPLHF. The CDR3 DNA follows: TGTGCCAGCAGCGGTCGGGGAAGCTCCTATAATTCACCCCTCCACTTT. J is TRBJ1-6 and V is TRBV5-8, with D unresolved. The V gene's germline CDR1 is SGHTS and CDR2 YDEGEE. The CDR3 loop spans 16 amino acids. V was shortened by 4 bases and J by 0 bases, with 11 bases between the two germline ends. Using reference TRBV5-8 and TRBJ1-6 for the parts outside the CDR3, the full variable domain is EAGVTQSPTHLIKTRGQQATLRCSPISGHTSVYWYQQALGLGLQFLLWYDEGEERNRGNFPPRFSGRQFPNYSSELNVNALELEDSALYLCASSGRGSSYNSPLHFGNGTRLTVT.

The chain has TRBV30 and TRBJ1-5; possible D gene TRBD1, 5 bases. Trimming removed 3 bases from V and 5 bases from J, with 11 bases in between. This CDR3 has 13 residues. Germline values: CDR1 GTSNPN, CDR2 SVGIG (reference sequence). CDR3 sequence reads: CAWRPGLDQPQHF. The DNA of the CDR3 is TGTGCCTGGAGACCAGGGTTGGATCAGCCCCAGCATTTT.